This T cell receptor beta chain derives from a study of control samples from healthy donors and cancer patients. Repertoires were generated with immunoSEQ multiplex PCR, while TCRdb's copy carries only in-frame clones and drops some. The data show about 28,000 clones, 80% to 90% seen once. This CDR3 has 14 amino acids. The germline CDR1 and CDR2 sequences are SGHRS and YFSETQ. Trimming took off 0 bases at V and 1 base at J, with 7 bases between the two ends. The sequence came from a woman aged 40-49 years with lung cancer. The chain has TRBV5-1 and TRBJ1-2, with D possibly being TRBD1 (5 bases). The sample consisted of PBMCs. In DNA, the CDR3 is TGCGCCAGCAGCTTGGAGGGACGTAACTATGGCTACACCTTC. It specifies CASSLEGRNYGYTF.